This TCR beta chain was recorded in a study of cytomegalovirus exposure and HLA in healthy donors. Overall study results and limits: According to the study, 160 or so TCR beta chains were cytomegalovirus-associated. Later analysis revealed greater clonal expansion in HLA-associated TCR beta chains than in equally common others.

This CDR3 is built from 15 residues. The ends were cut back, 5 bases at V and 4 bases at J, with 17 bases in the middle. Per germline, CDR1 SEHNR and CDR2 FQNEAQ (reference sequence). The sample holds one count of this clone. The antigen remains unidentified. Researchers ran the PCR with 60 Vbeta and 13 Jbeta primers. How the authors handled the data: An analysis that came later counted roughly 80 million unique TCR beta chains, approximately 9.9 million shared. Profiled with immunoSEQ multiplex PCR; TCRdb holds only in-frame clones, not every one. V and J calls and clone size come straight from that table; D and trimming were deduced from the DNA. Of 200,000 to 250,000 clones in the sample, about two thirds were seen once.

The specimen sequenced was PBMCs. The chain carries TRBV7-9 and TRBJ1-2, with a possible D match to TRBD1 (5 bases). The TCR was taken from a man aged 35 to 55 in good health and CMV-seropositive. The CDR3 DNA follows: TGTGCCAGCAGCGTAGGCCCTCAGGGTGCCTATGGCTACACCTTC. Encoded protein: CASSVGPQGAYGYTF.